The clone carrying this T cell receptor (beta chain) was detected many times. The sample is drawn from a study of blood T cells in healthy people across ages. Sample-barcoded 5' priming and a J-beta primer mix drove a second PCR of 7 to 11 cycles. MiXCR was run by TCRdb on the 5' RACE reads, yielding one entry per CDR3 protein. The sample includes around 1,000,000 distinct CDR3 sequences, 20% to 25% of them seen just once. Each sample yielded at least 6 micrograms of PBMC total RNA. From germline, CDR1 is MGHRA and CDR2 YSYEKL. J was trimmed by 5 bases and V by 3 bases; bases with no gene match: 13. The length of the CDR3 is 17 residues. The same data also went into a second study, on T cells of mothers and their children. From that paper: Three healthy Caucasian mothers, along with their six children, served as the donors.

The V gene is TRBV4-1, the J gene TRBJ2-5, with 9 bases that match TRBD2. The TCR originated in a girl under 10 years old in good health. Sequenced input: blood. CDR3 amino acids: CASSQVAGTSTAETQYF. The CDR3 DNA reads as TGCGCCAGCAGCCAGGTCGCCGGGACTAGCACAGCCGAGACCCAGTACTTC.